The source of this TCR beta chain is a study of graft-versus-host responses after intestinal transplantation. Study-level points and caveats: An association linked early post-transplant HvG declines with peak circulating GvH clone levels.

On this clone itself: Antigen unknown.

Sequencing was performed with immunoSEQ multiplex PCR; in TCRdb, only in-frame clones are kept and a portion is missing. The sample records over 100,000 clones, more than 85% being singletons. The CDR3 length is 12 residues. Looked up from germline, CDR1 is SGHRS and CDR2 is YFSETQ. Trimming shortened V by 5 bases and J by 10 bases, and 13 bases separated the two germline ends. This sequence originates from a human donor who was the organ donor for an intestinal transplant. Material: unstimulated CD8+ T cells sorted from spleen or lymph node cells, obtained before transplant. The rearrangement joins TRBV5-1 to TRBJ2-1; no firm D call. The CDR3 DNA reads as TGCGCCAGCAGGGCTCCCGCCAACGAGCAGTTCTTC. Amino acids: CASRAPANEQFF.